One T cell receptor (beta chain) is described in this entry. The PCR had 60 Vbeta and 13 Jbeta primers. Profiled with immunoSEQ multiplex PCR; TCRdb holds only in-frame clones, not every one. This repertoire shows around 92,000 clones, more than 75% found once; its top ten account for roughly 8.8%. The data derive from a study of cytomegalovirus exposure and HLA in healthy donors. The germline V and J ends were trimmed by 3 bases and 1 base, with 10 bases remaining between them. Per the germline V gene, CDR1 is LNHDA and CDR2 is SQIVND (reference sequence). The CDR3 is made up of 15 amino acids. The specimen sequenced was PBMCs. The source of this sequence is a human donor in good health. V usage is TRBV19 and J usage is TRBJ1-5, with D possibly being TRBD1 (5 bases). The CDR3 is CASSILRDSNQPQHF. The CDR3 nucleotides read TGTGCCAGTAGTATTTTGCGGGACAGCAATCAGCCCCAGCATTTT.